A single sample is the source of the 2 T cell receptor beta chains below, sequenced in a study of cytomegalovirus exposure and HLA in healthy donors. It was with 60 Vbeta and 13 Jbeta primers that the PCR ran. The assay was immunoSEQ multiplex PCR, and TCRdb's table has in-frame clones only and misses some. The sample carries under 200,000 clones, 77% recorded once. Material: PBMCs. The source is a woman in her 30s in good health and CMV-seronegative.

The chain joins TRBV7-9 to TRBJ1-3; possibly TRBD1 for D (5 bases). Trimming removed 3 bases from V and 4 bases from J, with 7 bases in between. CDR3 length: 13 amino acids. From germline, CDR1 is SEHNR and CDR2 FQNEAQ (reference sequence). The CDR3 DNA reads as TGTGCCAGCAGCTTGACAGACGGAAACACCATATATTTT. Protein product: CASSLTDGNTIYF.

In DNA form, the CDR3 reads TGTGCCAGCAGTCGACAACCAGGGTACGCAGATACGCAGTATTTT. It codes for CASSRQPGYADTQYF. This chain joins TRBV7-9 and TRBJ2-3, with D possibly TRBD1 on 5 matching bases. Trimming cost V 6 bases and J 4 bases, with 17 bases left between them. CDR1 and CDR2 from the germline V gene are SEHNR and FQNEAQ (reference sequence). This CDR3 contains 15 residues.